This passage covers 19 T cell receptor beta chains from one sample sequenced in a study of follicular helper T cells after annual influenza vaccination. The time point: 2014-2015 season, pre-vaccination. Sequencing used immunoSEQ multiplex PCR; TCRdb keeps in-frame clones, though not all of them. This table has fewer than 9,500 clones, approximately 85% appearing once. The sample was CXCR5+ CD38- circulating T follicular helper cells from blood, taken on the day of influenza vaccination. Subset denoted: circulating Tfh, non-naive CD4+CXCR5+PD-1+ (ICOS+CD38+ or ICOS-CD38-). These receptors all come from an adult who received the influenza vaccine.

The rearrangement joins TRBV30 to TRBJ2-1; no definite D call. Germline V gene lookup returns CDR1 GTSNPN and CDR2 SVGIG (reference sequence). The V end lost 0 bases, the J end lost 3 bases, and 6 bases lay between the germline ends. The CDR3 totals 13 residues. The CDR3 loop reads CAWSVLSYNEQFF. The DNA for the CDR3 is TGTGCCTGGAGTGTGCTCAGCTACAATGAGCAGTTCTTC.

The chain is built from TRBV2 and TRBJ2-6; no clear D. Germline loops: CDR1 SNHLY, CDR2 FYNNEI. Trimming removed 2 bases from V and 5 bases from J, with 7 bases in between. This CDR3 spans 14 amino acids. The CDR3 DNA reads TGTGCCAGCAGTGAACAAAGTCGGGCCAACGTCCTGACTTTC. This encodes CASSEQSRANVLTF.

This clone has a single count. The chain is built from TRBV4-3 and TRBJ1-6; D gene uncertain. Germline V gives CDR1 LGHNA, CDR2 YSLEER. Trimming removed 0 bases from V and 4 bases from J, with 4 bases in between. CDR3 size: 14 residues. The CDR3 DNA sequence: TGCGCCAGCAGCCAAGATATATATAATTCACCCCTCCACTTT. Its protein product is CASSQDIYNSPLHF.

This clone was seen just once. CDR3 sequence reads: CAWRVTGANYGYTF. The CDR3 nucleotides are TGTGCCTGGAGAGTGACAGGAGCTAACTATGGCTACACCTTC. The gene calls are TRBV30 and TRBJ1-2; D may be TRBD1 (6 bases). CDR3 length equals 14 residues. Germline lookup yields CDR1 GTSNPN and CDR2 SVGIG (reference sequence). Trimming stripped 3 bases from V and 0 bases from J, with 11 bases between.

The chain couples TRBV5-5 to TRBJ2-2; D is perhaps TRBD1 (6 bases). Trimming left V 3 bases short and J 1 base short, with 10 bases between. This CDR3 has 15 amino acids. The germline V gene has CDR1 SGHKS and CDR2 YYEKEE (reference sequence). The CDR3 bases are TGTGCCAGCAGCTGGCAGGGGCTGAACACCGGGGAGCTGTTTTTT. Its protein is CASSWQGLNTGELFF.

This chain uses TRBV20-1 with TRBJ2-5; D tentatively reads TRBD1 or TRBD2 (6 bases each). The CDR3 contains 11 residues. V shed 7 bases and J shed 5 bases, with 11 bases lying between them. From germline, CDR1 is DFQATT and CDR2 SNEGSKA (reference sequence). The CDR3 here is CSVGGLETQYF. CDR3 DNA sequence: TGCAGTGTAGGGGGGTTGGAGACCCAGTACTTC.

The V and J genes are TRBV29-1 and TRBJ1-1; no firm D call. The CDR3 is 13 residues long. From germline, CDR1 is SQVTM and CDR2 ANQGSEA. V was shortened by 3 bases and J by 6 bases, with 14 bases between the two germline ends. As DNA, the CDR3 is TGCAGCGTTGATGACGGACTAGGAGCTGAAGCTTTCTTT. This encodes CSVDDGLGAEAFF.

This chain connects TRBV29-1 to TRBJ2-5, with TRBD2 as a possible D gene (5 bases). CDR3 length equals 11 residues. Germline CDR1 reads SQVTM; CDR2 reads ANQGSEA. The CDR3 DNA reads TGCATAGCCGGGGATGGAGAGACCCAGTACTTC. Translated: CIAGDGETQYF. The whole variable domain, filled in from reference TRBV29-1 and TRBJ2-5, reads SAVISQKPSRDICQRGTSLTIQCQVDSQVTMMFWYRQQPGQSLTLIATANQGSEATYESGFVIDKFPISRPNLTFSTLTVSNMSPEDSSIYLCIAGDGETQYFGPGTRLLVL.

A few counts support this clone. V gene TRBV5-4 combines with J gene TRBJ2-7; possible D gene TRBD1, 5 bases. V gave up 7 bases and J gave up 5 bases, with 19 bases separating them. Per germline, CDR1 SGHNT and CDR2 YYREEE (reference sequence). The CDR3 totals 14 residues. The CDR3 sequence is CASLFDSASNEQYF. The CDR3, as DNA: TGTGCCAGCCTATTTGACAGTGCTTCTAACGAGCAGTACTTC.

The V and J genes are TRBV5-1 and TRBJ1-1, with D tentatively TRBD1 (6 bases). This CDR3 spans 16 amino acids. From germline, CDR1 is SGHRS and CDR2 YFSETQ. V gave up 0 bases and J gave up 0 bases, with 12 bases separating them. This CDR3 is CASSLGIGQMNTEAFF. In DNA form, the CDR3 reads TGCGCCAGCAGCTTGGGGATCGGACAGATGAACACTGAAGCTTTCTTT.

The chain links TRBV6-1 to TRBJ2-7; perhaps TRBD2 as D (6 bases). CDR1 and CDR2 from the germline V gene are MNHNS and SASEGT. The CDR3 spans 14 residues. Trimming removed 7 bases at V and 1 base at J, with 14 bases between. As DNA, the CDR3 is TGTGCCAGCAAATCGCGGGGACTGTCCTACGAGCAGTACTTC. This encodes CASKSRGLSYEQYF.

In nucleotides, the CDR3 is TGCAGCGTTTTAGATGACACTGAAGCTTTCTTT. This encodes CSVLDDTEAFF. The chain employs TRBV29-1 and TRBJ1-1; D remains unclear. Germline V gene data show CDR1 as SQVTM and CDR2 as ANQGSEA. The CDR3 has 11 residues. Deletions cut 5 bases from V and 3 bases from J, with 7 bases between.

This chain connects TRBV7-9 to TRBJ2-4; possibly TRBD1 for D (5 bases). Germline V gene data show CDR1 as SEHNR and CDR2 as FQNEAQ (reference sequence). The CDR3 length is 15 residues. Trimming took off 5 bases at V and 5 bases at J, with 16 bases between the two ends. The CDR3 here is CASSQVRQQENIQYF. The CDR3 bases are TGTGCCAGCAGCCAGGTCAGACAGCAAGAAAACATTCAGTACTTC.

This clone has more than one count but fewer than ten. This chain connects TRBV30 to TRBJ2-2; a weak D match, TRBD2 (5 bases). CDR1 is GTSNPN and CDR2 is SVGIG in the germline V gene (reference sequence). The CDR3 runs to 13 residues. V lost 0 bases to trimming and J lost 7 bases, with 9 bases between them. The CDR3 is CAWSVRDFGELFF. CDR3 nucleotides: TGTGCCTGGAGTGTACGGGATTTCGGGGAGCTGTTTTTT.

This clone was found a few times. The chain is built from TRBV30 and TRBJ1-5, with TRBD1 matching 10 bases. V lost 7 bases and J lost 11; bases outside the gene matches: 11. Looked up from germline, CDR1 is GTSNPN and CDR2 is SVGIG (reference sequence). The CDR3 totals 13 residues. Written as DNA, the CDR3 is TGTGCCTATCTAGGGACAGGGGAAAGGTCCCAGCATTTT. Protein sequence: CAYLGTGERSQHF.

The chain is built from TRBV7-8 and TRBJ2-5; tentative D call: TRBD2 (6 bases). The CDR3 is 12 amino acids. V lost 2 bases and J lost 8, with 9 bases in between. Germline V gene lookup returns CDR1 SGHVS and CDR2 FQNEAQ. CDR3 protein: CASSLRRETQYF. DNA for the CDR3: TGTGCCAGCAGCTTAAGGCGGGAAACCCAGTACTTC.

The V call is TRBV2, the J call TRBJ1-4; D gene unclear. Germline assignment: CDR1 SNHLY and CDR2 FYNNEI. Trimming shortened V by 2 bases and J by 0 bases, and 10 bases separated the two germline ends. CDR3 size: 16 residues. CDR3 nucleotides: TGTGCCAGCAGTGAATTAGGGAAGGCAACTAATGAAAAACTGTTTTTT. Protein: CASSELGKATNEKLFF.

The rearrangement uses TRBV9 and TRBJ2-1, with D possibly being TRBD1 or TRBD2 (7 bases each). The CDR3 runs to 15 residues. CDR1 SGDLS and CDR2 YYNGEE come from the germline V gene. V lost 0 bases, J lost 5 bases, and 12 bases lay in between. For the CDR3, the DNA is TGTGCCAGCAGCGTAGCAGGGGGGGGGCACAATGAGCAGTTCTTC. Residues: CASSVAGGGHNEQFF.

A single count supports this clone. The chain links TRBV7-2 to TRBJ2-5, with D maybe TRBD2 (5 bases). Germline assignment: CDR1 SGHTA and CDR2 FQGNSA. Trimming took off 4 bases at V and 5 bases at J, with 17 bases between the two ends. This CDR3 spans 15 amino acids. The CDR3 protein is CASSSRRSGGETQYF. The CDR3 DNA reads as TGTGCCAGCAGCTCCCGTCGTTCAGGCGGGGAGACCCAGTACTTC.